These 23 T cell receptor beta chains were all obtained from the same sample, sequenced in a study of blood T cells in healthy people across ages. Then a second PCR, running roughly 7 to 11 cycles, was carried out with a sample-barcoded 5' primer and a J-beta primer mix. TCRdb recomputed calls from the 5' RACE reads with MiXCR, one row per CDR3 protein. The data contain about a million distinct CDR3 sequences, roughly 50% of them seen just once; the ten biggest clones take up about an eighth. Specimen: blood. These receptors came from a man aged 30 to 39 in good health.

V gene TRBV29-1 combines with J gene TRBJ2-4; 12 bases map to TRBD2. The J call is doubtful: the DNA matches TRBJ2-7 better. This CDR3 contains 14 residues. The germline gives CDR1 SQVTM, CDR2 ANQGSEA. CDR3 DNA sequence: TGCAGCGTTGGTTCACTAGCGGGAGGATACGAGCAGTACTTC. Translating it yields CSVGSLAGGYEQYF.

In this sample, this clonotype turned up a few times. The J gene is TRBJ2-3, the V gene TRBV7-9, with TRBD1 matching 7 bases. The CDR3 length is 13 residues. V was pared by 8 bases and J by 2 bases, with 4 bases of the junction left unmatched. In germline, CDR1 is SEHNR, CDR2 FQNEAQ (reference sequence). The CDR3 DNA reads as TGTGCCAGCGGGCAGGGGGTCACAGATACGCAGTATTTT. Amino acid sequence: CASGQGVTDTQYF.

The chain links TRBV20-1 to TRBJ2-7; no reliable D call. The J call is uncertain, as TRBJ2-5 better fits the DNA end. The CDR3 runs to 14 residues. Germline values: CDR1 DFQATT, CDR2 SNEGSKA (reference sequence). CDR3 sequence: CSARDPSVRQTQYF. CDR3 DNA: TGCAGTGCTAGAGACCCCAGCGTTCGTCAGACCCAGTACTTC.

This chain links TRBV4-1 with TRBJ2-1, with D possibly TRBD2 on 5 matching bases. The J call could be wrong; TRBJ2-7 is a better fit for the DNA end. CDR1 and CDR2 from the germline V gene are MGHRA and YSYEKL. There are 17 residues in the CDR3. This CDR3 is CASSQDRTGSLYNEQYF. In DNA form, the CDR3 reads TGCGCCAGCAGCCAAGATCGGACGGGGAGTCTCTACAATGAGCAGTACTTC.

The chain is built from TRBV28 and TRBJ2-3; 10 positions agree with TRBD2. Germline CDR1 and CDR2: MDHEN and SYDVKM. V dropped 7 bases and J dropped 3; count of bases not matched to a gene: 4. This CDR3 comprises 14 residues. The CDR3 nucleotides are TGTGCCAGCATCCTAGCGGGGGCGACAGATACGCAGTATTTT. It translates to CASILAGATDTQYF.

The gene calls are TRBV27 and TRBJ1-5; D perhaps matches TRBD1 (5 bases). V dropped 5 bases and J dropped 7 bases, with 18 bases sitting between them. This CDR3 comprises 15 residues. The V gene's germline CDR1 is MNHEY and CDR2 SMNVEV (reference sequence). CDR3 region: CASSILGGYGQPQHF. The CDR3 nucleotides are TGTGCCAGCAGTATCCTCGGGGGTTATGGGCAGCCCCAGCATTTT.

Only a few counts were recorded for this clonotype. The chain carries TRBV7-9 and TRBJ1-2; D is possibly TRBD1 (5 bases). V dropped 0 bases and J dropped 5 bases, with 16 bases sitting between them. Germline CDR1 and CDR2: SEHNR and FQNEAQ (reference sequence). CDR3 length: 16 amino acids. The CDR3 loop reads CASSLALDSARYGYTF. The DNA of the CDR3 is TGTGCCAGCAGCTTAGCGTTAGACAGCGCTCGGTATGGCTACACCTTC.

The table lists this clonotype with many counts. The gene calls are TRBV20-1 and TRBJ2-5; TRBD1 matches 7 bases. V lost 6 bases, J lost 5 bases, and 24 bases stayed unmatched. The CDR3 is 18 amino acids. Germline CDR1 DFQATT, CDR2 SNEGSKA (reference sequence). In nucleotides, the CDR3 is TGCAGTGCAAAATCCCTCCAGGCAGGGGGTTTTTTGGAGGAGACCCAGTACTTC. Its translation: CSAKSLQAGGFLEETQYF.

This chain links TRBV7-2 with TRBJ2-3; perhaps TRBD1 as D (6 bases). The V end lost 5 bases, the J end lost 2 bases, and 11 bases lay between the germline ends. Germline V gives CDR1 SGHTA, CDR2 FQGNSA. The length of the CDR3 is 14 residues. CDR3 region: CASSHGQLTDTQYF. In nucleotides, the CDR3 is TGTGCCAGCAGCCACGGACAGCTCACAGATACGCAGTATTTT.

This clonotype appeared many times. The rearrangement links TRBV4-2 to TRBJ1-2; tentatively, D is TRBD1 (5 bases). CDR1 LGHNA and CDR2 YNFKEQ come from the germline V gene. Trimming took off 1 base at V and 7 bases at J, with 16 bases between the two ends. This CDR3 comprises 15 residues. As DNA, the CDR3 is TGTGCCAGCAGCCAAGTAGAACCGGGGGGGACTGGCTACACCTTC. Amino acids: CASSQVEPGGTGYTF.

A word on this clonotype: The CDR3 ends on some other residue instead of the conserved phenylalanine or tryptophan, so this is likely a read error. The chain is built from TRBV6-6 and TRBJ2-3; D is unresolved. From germline, CDR1 is MNHNY and CDR2 SVGAGI (reference sequence). V lost 5 bases to trimming and J lost 3 bases, with 6 bases between them. The CDR3 sequence is 12 residues long. In DNA, the CDR3 is TGTGCCAGCAGTCTCGGGACAGATACGCAGTATTTA. It yields the protein CASSLGTDTQYL.

The genes are TRBV20-1 and TRBJ2-4; D gene unclear. The J call may be incorrect, as the DNA end agrees better with TRBJ2-7. In germline, CDR1 is DFQATT, CDR2 SNEGSKA (reference sequence). The CDR3 is made up of 13 amino acids. CDR3 nucleotide sequence: TGCAGTGCTAGGGCAGGCGAACCCTACGAGCAGTACTTC. As protein: CSARAGEPYEQYF.

The genes are TRBV13 and TRBJ2-4; maybe TRBD2 (5 bases). The J call may be incorrect, as the DNA end agrees better with TRBJ2-7. In germline, CDR1 is PRHDT, CDR2 FYEKMQ (reference sequence). This CDR3 region has 13 residues. CDR3 amino acids: CASSGDGNYEQYF. CDR3 bases: TGTGCCAGCAGCGGCGACGGGAATTACGAGCAGTACTTC.

This chain joins TRBV6-1 and TRBJ1-1; a weak D match, TRBD1 (5 bases). The CDR3 extends over 15 amino acids. Germline CDR1 reads MNHNS; CDR2 reads SASEGT. V lost 1 base to trimming and J lost 3 bases, with 12 bases between them. Here the CDR3 DNA reads TGTGCCAGCAGTGAAGTAACAGGCCTTGACACTGAAGCTTTCTTT. It yields the protein CASSEVTGLDTEAFF.

This sequence joins TRBV27 and TRBJ2-5; D possibly corresponds to TRBD1 (5 bases). Looked up from germline, CDR1 is MNHEY and CDR2 is SMNVEV (reference sequence). Trimming took off 0 bases at V and 5 bases at J, with 13 bases between the two ends. CDR3 size: 15 residues. In DNA form, the CDR3 reads TGTGCCAGCAGTTTATCGCCCAGGGCTAGGGAGACCCAGTACTTC. Its protein is CASSLSPRARETQYF.

The rearrangement joins TRBV29-1 to TRBJ2-3; D possibly corresponds to TRBD1 (6 bases). CDR1 is SQVTM, CDR2 ANQGSEA, per germline. There are 15 residues in the CDR3. Trimming took off 0 bases at V and 2 bases at J, with 12 bases between the two ends. CDR3 nucleotide sequence: TGCAGCGTTGAAGATGAGGGGGAATTCACAGATACGCAGTATTTT. This codes for CSVEDEGEFTDTQYF.

This clonotype came up many times. Germline is not matched at one junction end, which may reflect a read error. The V call is TRBV7-7, the J call TRBJ2-2; D remains unclear. In germline, CDR1 is SSHAT, CDR2 FNYEAQ (reference sequence). The CDR3 sequence is 13 residues long. CDR3 sequence: CASSLGESGELFF. For the CDR3, the DNA is TGTGCTAGCAGCTTAGGAGAGTCCGGGGAGCTGTTTTTT.

The CDR3 DNA is TGTGCCAGCAGTTACTCGAGGTATAGGGTGCTGTTTTTT. Translation gives CASSYSRYRVLFF. The chain couples TRBV6-5 to TRBJ1-4; no firm D call. Trimming removed 0 bases at V and 14 bases at J, with 13 bases between. In germline, CDR1 is MNHEY, CDR2 SVGAGI. The length of the CDR3 is 13 residues.

The chain carries TRBV27 and TRBJ2-2; possibly TRBD1 for D (6 bases). This CDR3 has 15 residues. Trimming removed 6 bases at V and 3 bases at J, with 14 bases between. Germline loops: CDR1 MNHEY, CDR2 SMNVEV (reference sequence). The CDR3 sequence: CASRFGQTHTGELFF. CDR3 bases: TGTGCCAGCAGATTCGGACAGACCCACACCGGGGAGCTGTTTTTT.

This clonotype has just a few counts. This chain joins TRBV11-2 and TRBJ2-1; D call uncertain. This CDR3 has 16 amino acids. V was clipped by 0 bases and J by 5 bases, with 14 bases between them. Germline V gene sequence: CDR1 SGHAT, CDR2 FQNNGV. The CDR3 protein is CASSLDAWTPNNEQFF. The CDR3 DNA sequence: TGTGCCAGCAGCTTAGATGCCTGGACGCCTAACAATGAGCAGTTCTTC.

This clonotype was counted only a few times. The V and J genes are TRBV2 and TRBJ2-3, with D unclear. Looked up from germline, CDR1 is SNHLY and CDR2 is FYNNEI. V dropped 6 bases and J dropped 6 bases, with 13 bases sitting between them. This CDR3 is built from 13 residues. CDR3 sequence reads: CASRRQATDTQYF. CDR3 in DNA: TGTGCCAGCAGGAGGCAGGCGACCGATACGCAGTATTTT.

This rearrangement joins TRBV12-3 or TRBV12-4 to TRBJ2-7; 8 positions match TRBD2. This CDR3 contains 13 residues. V gave up 7 bases and J gave up 2 bases; unmatched junction bases: 4. The CDR3 spells CASTAGGPYEQYF. The CDR3 bases are TGTGCCAGCACTGCGGGGGGACCCTACGAGCAGTACTTC.

The chain links TRBV9 to TRBJ2-2, with 7 bases aligning to TRBD1. Trimming cost V 4 bases and J 1 base; bases outside gene matches: 4. CDR1 and CDR2 (germline): SGDLS, YYNGEE. CDR3 length equals 15 residues. The CDR3 here is CASSLNRGNTGELFF. The CDR3 DNA reads as TGTGCCAGCAGCTTGAACAGGGGGAACACCGGGGAGCTGTTTTTT.